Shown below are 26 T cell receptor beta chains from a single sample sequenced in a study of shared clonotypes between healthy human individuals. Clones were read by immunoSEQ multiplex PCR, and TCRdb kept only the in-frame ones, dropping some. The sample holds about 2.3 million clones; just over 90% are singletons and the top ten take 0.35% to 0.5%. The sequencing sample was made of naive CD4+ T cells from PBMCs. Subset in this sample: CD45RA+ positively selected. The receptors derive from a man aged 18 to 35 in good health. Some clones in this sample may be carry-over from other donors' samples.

CDR3: CASSLVSRDIDEQYF. CDR3 coding DNA: TGTGCCAGCAGCTTGGTCTCTAGAGACATCGACGAGCAGTACTTC. V and J are TRBV5-8 and TRBJ2-7; no reliable D call. The germline V and J ends were trimmed by 0 bases and 5 bases, with 15 bases remaining between them. Germline CDR1 SGHTS, CDR2 YDEGEE. This CDR3 has 15 residues.

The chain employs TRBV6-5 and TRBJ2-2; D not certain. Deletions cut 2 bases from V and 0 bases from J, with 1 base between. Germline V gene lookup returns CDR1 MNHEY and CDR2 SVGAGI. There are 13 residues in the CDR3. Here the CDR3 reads CASSYTNTGELFF. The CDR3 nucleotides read TGTGCCAGCAGTTACACGAACACCGGGGAGCTGTTTTTT.

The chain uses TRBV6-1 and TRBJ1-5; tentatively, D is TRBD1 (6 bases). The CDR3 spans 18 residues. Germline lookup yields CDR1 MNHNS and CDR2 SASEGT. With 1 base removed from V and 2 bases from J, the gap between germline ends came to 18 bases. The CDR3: CASSEEEWGARGNQPQHF. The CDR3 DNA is TGTGCCAGCAGTGAAGAGGAGTGGGGGGCGCGAGGCAATCAGCCCCAGCATTTT.

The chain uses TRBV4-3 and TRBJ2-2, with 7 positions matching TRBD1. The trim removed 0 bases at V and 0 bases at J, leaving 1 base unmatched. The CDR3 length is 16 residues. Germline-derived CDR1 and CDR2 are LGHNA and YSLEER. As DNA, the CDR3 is TGCGCCAGCAGCCAAGAGGGGACAGCGAACACCGGGGAGCTGTTTTTT. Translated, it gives CASSQEGTANTGELFF.

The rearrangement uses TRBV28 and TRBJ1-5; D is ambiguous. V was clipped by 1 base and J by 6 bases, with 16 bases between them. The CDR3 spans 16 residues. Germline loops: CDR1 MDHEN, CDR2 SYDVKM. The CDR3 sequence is CASSLLMGSVPQPQHF. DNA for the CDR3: TGTGCCAGCAGTTTATTAATGGGTAGCGTTCCTCAGCCCCAGCATTTT.

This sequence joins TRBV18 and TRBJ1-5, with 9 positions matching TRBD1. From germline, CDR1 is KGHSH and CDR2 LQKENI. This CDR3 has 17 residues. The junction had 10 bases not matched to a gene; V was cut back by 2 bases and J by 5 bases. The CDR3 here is CASSPSTPGQGYQPQHF. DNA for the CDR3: TGTGCCAGCTCACCATCTACCCCCGGACAGGGGTATCAGCCCCAGCATTTT. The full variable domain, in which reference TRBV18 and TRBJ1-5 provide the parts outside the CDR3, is NAGVMQNPRHLVRRRGQEARLRCSPMKGHSHVYWYRQLPEEGLKFMVYLQKENIIDESGMPKERFSAEFPKEGPSILRIQQVVRGDSAAYFCASSPSTPGQGYQPQHFGDGTRLSIL.

CDR3: CASTPQLAGGVETQYF. CDR3 DNA: TGCGCCAGCACACCCCAGTTAGCGGGAGGGGTTGAGACCCAGTACTTC. This chain joins TRBV5-1 and TRBJ2-5; 11 bases agree with TRBD2. Germline V gene lookup returns CDR1 SGHRS and CDR2 YFSETQ. The CDR3 has 16 residues. Trimming cost V 6 bases and J 5 bases; bases outside gene matches: 12.

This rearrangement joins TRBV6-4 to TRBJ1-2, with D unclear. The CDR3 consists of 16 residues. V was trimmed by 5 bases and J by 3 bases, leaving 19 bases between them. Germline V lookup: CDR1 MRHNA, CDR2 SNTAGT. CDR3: CASSPTFRTEYYGYTF. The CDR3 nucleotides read TGTGCCAGCAGTCCCACATTCAGGACTGAATACTATGGCTACACCTTC.

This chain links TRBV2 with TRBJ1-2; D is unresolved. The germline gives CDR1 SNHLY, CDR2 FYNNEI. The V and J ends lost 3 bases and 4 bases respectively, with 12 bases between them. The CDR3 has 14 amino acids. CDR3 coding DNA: TGTGCCAGCAGTGAGGGGTCCAGACCCTATGGCTACACCTTC. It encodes CASSEGSRPYGYTF.

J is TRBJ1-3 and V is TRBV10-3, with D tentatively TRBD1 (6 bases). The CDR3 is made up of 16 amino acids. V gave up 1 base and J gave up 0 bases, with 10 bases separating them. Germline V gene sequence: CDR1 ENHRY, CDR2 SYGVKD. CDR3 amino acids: CAISEWGHPSGNTIYF. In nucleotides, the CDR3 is TGTGCCATCAGTGAGTGGGGACACCCCTCTGGAAACACCATATATTTT.

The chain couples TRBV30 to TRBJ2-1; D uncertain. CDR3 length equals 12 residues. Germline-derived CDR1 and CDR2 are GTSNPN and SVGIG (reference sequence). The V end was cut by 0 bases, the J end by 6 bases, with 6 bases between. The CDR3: CAWSVMGNEQFF. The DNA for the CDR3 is TGTGCCTGGAGTGTAATGGGCAATGAGCAGTTCTTC.

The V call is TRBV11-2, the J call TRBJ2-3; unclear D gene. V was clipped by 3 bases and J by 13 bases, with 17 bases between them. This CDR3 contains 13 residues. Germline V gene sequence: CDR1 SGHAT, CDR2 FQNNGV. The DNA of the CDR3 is TGTGCCAGCAGCTTTTTCGGGCCAGAAACAGAGTATTTT. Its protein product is CASSFFGPETEYF.

CDR3 protein: CASGRQGATEAFF. CDR3 nucleotides: TGTGCTAGTGGCCGGCAGGGGGCCACTGAAGCTTTCTTT. V gene TRBV12-5 combines with J gene TRBJ1-1, with 8 bases fitting TRBD1. The CDR3 contains 13 residues. Trimming removed 6 bases from V and 4 bases from J; junction bases left unmatched: 4. Germline V lookup: CDR1 LGHNT, CDR2 FRNRAP.

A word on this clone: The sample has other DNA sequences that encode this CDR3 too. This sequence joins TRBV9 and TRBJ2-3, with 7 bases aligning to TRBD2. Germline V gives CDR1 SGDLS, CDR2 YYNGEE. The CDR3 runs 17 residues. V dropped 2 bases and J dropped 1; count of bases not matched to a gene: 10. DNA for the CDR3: TGTGCCAGCAGCGTCGCCTTGGCGGGAGCGGGCACAGATACGCAGTATTTT. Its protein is CASSVALAGAGTDTQYF.

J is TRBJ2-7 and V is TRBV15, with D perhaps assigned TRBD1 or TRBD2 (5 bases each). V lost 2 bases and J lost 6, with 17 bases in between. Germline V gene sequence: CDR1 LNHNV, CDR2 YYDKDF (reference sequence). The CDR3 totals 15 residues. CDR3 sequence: CATSRYPGTRSEQYF. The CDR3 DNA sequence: TGTGCCACCAGCAGATACCCAGGGACCAGGAGCGAGCAGTACTTC.

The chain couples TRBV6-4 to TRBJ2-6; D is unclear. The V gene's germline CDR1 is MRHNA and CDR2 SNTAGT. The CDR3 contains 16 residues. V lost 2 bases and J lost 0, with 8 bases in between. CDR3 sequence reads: CASSDRVGSGANVLTF. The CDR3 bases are TGTGCCAGCAGTGACAGGGTCGGCTCTGGGGCCAACGTCCTGACTTTC.

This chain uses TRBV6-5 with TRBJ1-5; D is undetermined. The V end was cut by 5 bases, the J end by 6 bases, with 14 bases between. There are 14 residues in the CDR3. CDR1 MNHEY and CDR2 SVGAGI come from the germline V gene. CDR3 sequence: CASSPRKSGQPQHF. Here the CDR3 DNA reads TGTGCCAGCAGTCCCCGCAAGTCGGGTCAGCCCCAGCATTTT.

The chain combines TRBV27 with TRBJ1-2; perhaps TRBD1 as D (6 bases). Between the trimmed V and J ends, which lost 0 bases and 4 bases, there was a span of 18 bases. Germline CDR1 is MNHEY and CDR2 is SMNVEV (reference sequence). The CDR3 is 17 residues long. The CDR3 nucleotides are TGTGCCAGCAGTTTATCGAGTCGGGGGGCGCGGGGCTATGGCTACACCTTC. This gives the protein CASSLSSRGARGYGYTF.

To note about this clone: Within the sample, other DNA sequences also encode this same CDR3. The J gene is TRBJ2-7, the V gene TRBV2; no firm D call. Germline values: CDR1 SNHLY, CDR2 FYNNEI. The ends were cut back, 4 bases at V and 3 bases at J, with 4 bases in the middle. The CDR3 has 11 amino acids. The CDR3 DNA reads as TGTGCCAGCAGTGGATACTACGAGCAGTACTTC. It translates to CASSGYYEQYF.

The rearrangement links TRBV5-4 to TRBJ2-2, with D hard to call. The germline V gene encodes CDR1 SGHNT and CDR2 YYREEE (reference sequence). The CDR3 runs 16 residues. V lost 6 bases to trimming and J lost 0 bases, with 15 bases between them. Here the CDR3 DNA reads TGTGCCAGCACCCCCGCTCAGCCGGCGAACACCGGGGAGCTGTTTTTT. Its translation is CASTPAQPANTGELFF.

The CDR3 spells CSGESWGGEMNEQFF. DNA of the CDR3: TGCAGCGGTGAGTCTTGGGGGGGCGAAATGAATGAGCAGTTCTTC. The gene calls are TRBV29-1 and TRBJ2-1, with a possible D match to TRBD2 (7 bases). V was shortened by 7 bases and J by 7 bases, with 23 bases between the two germline ends. This CDR3 is built from 15 residues. Germline-derived CDR1 and CDR2 are SQVTM and ANQGSEA.

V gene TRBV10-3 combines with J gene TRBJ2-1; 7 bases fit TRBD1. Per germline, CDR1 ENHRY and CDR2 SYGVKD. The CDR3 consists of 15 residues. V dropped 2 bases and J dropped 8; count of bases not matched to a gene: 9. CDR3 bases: TGTGCCATCAGTGAGCCCGAGACAGGGCGAGATGAGCAGTTCTTC. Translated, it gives CAISEPETGRDEQFF.

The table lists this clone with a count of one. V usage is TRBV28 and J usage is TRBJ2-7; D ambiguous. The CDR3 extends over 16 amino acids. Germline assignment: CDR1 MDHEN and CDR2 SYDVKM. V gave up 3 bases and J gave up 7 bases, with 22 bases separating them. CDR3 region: CASSFLYGPFVGEQYF. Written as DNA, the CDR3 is TGTGCCAGCAGTTTCTTGTACGGACCCTTTGTCGGAGAGCAGTACTTC.

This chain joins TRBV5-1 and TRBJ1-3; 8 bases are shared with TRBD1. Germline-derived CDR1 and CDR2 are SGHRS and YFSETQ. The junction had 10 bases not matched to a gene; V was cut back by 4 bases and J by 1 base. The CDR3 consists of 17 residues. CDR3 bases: TGCGCCAGCAGCCCGCAACCAGGGGGCATTTCTGGAAACACCATATATTTT. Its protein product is CASSPQPGGISGNTIYF.

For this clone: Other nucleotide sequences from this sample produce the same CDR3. The CDR3 DNA reads TGTGCCAGCAGTTACTCCCGCGGCGATACGCAGTATTTT. It yields the protein CASSYSRGDTQYF. The chain uses TRBV6-5 and TRBJ2-3, with D unclear. This CDR3 comprises 13 residues. Trimming shortened V by 0 bases and J by 6 bases, and 7 bases separated the two germline ends. CDR1 MNHEY and CDR2 SVGAGI come from the germline V gene.

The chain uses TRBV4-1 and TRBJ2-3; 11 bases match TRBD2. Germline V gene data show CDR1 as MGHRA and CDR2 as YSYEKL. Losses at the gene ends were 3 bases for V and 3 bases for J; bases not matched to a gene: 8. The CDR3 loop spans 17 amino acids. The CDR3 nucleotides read TGCGCCAGCAGCCAGGTTCCGACTAGCGGGATGACAGATACGCAGTATTTT. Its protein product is CASSQVPTSGMTDTQYF.